Below, 23 T cell receptor beta chains from the same sample are listed, as sequenced in a study of shared clonotypes between healthy human individuals. Some clones are missing from TCRdb's copy, which holds only in-frame ones; the method was immunoSEQ multiplex PCR. Here the sample spans 740,000 or so clones, 60% to 75% being singletons. The sample consisted of memory CD4+ T cells sorted from blood. Indicated subset: CD45RA-negative fraction. All receptors derive from a woman aged 25 to 39 in good health.

This clone was counted once. The rearrangement uses TRBV10-3 and TRBJ1-4, with D perhaps TRBD1 (6 bases). The germline V gene has CDR1 ENHRY and CDR2 SYGVKD. This CDR3 is built from 14 residues. V was pared by 10 bases and J by 5 bases, with 17 bases between. CDR3 in DNA: TGTGCCACCAACCCGGACAGTCCGAATGAAAAACTGTTTTTT. This encodes CATNPDSPNEKLFF.

CDR3 loop: CASQPGTSSYEQYF. The DNA for the CDR3 is TGTGCCAGTCAGCCCGGGACTAGCTCCTACGAGCAGTACTTC. The chain couples TRBV19 to TRBJ2-7; 8 bases match TRBD2. Germline V CDR1 and CDR2: LNHDA, SQIVND (reference sequence). This CDR3 is 14 amino acids long. Trimming took 8 bases from V and 0 from J; bases not matched to a gene: 6.

The CDR3 reads CASGRGSNTEAFF. CDR3 DNA sequence: TGTGCCAGCGGGAGGGGTTCGAACACTGAAGCTTTCTTT. The rearrangement links TRBV6-1 to TRBJ1-1, with D maybe TRBD1 (5 bases). Per germline, CDR1 MNHNS and CDR2 SASEGT. There are 13 residues in the CDR3. Trimming left V 8 bases short and J 1 base short, with 11 bases between.

Remarks on this clone: At one boundary the junction diverges from the germline segment, which might be a read error. The chain employs TRBV11-2 and TRBJ2-5; tentative D call: TRBD2 (6 bases). The CDR3 extends over 12 amino acids. Per the germline V gene, CDR1 is SGHAT and CDR2 is FQNNGV. CDR3 in DNA: TGTGCCAGCGGCGGGAACCCAGAGGCCCAGTACTTC. Residues: CASGGNPEAQYF.

The rearrangement uses TRBV7-9 and TRBJ2-1; the match to TRBD2 covers 7 bases. There are 14 residues in the CDR3. J gave up 9 bases and V 2 bases, and 7 bases lay outside the gene matches. From germline, CDR1 is SEHNR and CDR2 FQNEAQ (reference sequence). CDR3 DNA: TGTGCCAGCAGCTTACGGCGGGAGTACGGTGAGCAGTTCTTC. Encoded protein: CASSLRREYGEQFF.

This chain uses TRBV28 with TRBJ1-5, with TRBD1 matching 7 bases. CDR1 and CDR2 from the germline V gene are MDHEN and SYDVKM. Trimming removed 6 bases from V and 4 bases from J; junction bases left unmatched: 9. CDR3 length: 15 amino acids. This CDR3 is CASRFTGATNQPQHF. As DNA, the CDR3 is TGTGCCAGCAGATTCACAGGGGCGACGAATCAGCCCCAGCATTTT.

The gene calls are TRBV28 and TRBJ1-1; D unclear. Germline V gene lookup returns CDR1 MDHEN and CDR2 SYDVKM. The CDR3 loop spans 13 amino acids. Between the trimmed V and J ends, which lost 8 bases and 2 bases, there was a span of 12 bases. The CDR3 DNA follows: TGTGCCAGCTCCTACGGGCATAACACTGAAGCTTTCTTT. This codes for CASSYGHNTEAFF.

The chain employs TRBV10-2 and TRBJ1-5; the D is unclear. Germline CDR1 and CDR2: WSHSY and SAAADI. Trimming removed 0 bases from V and 9 bases from J, with 12 bases in between. This CDR3 is 14 amino acids long. The CDR3 here is CASSESGPSRPQHF. CDR3 nucleotide sequence: TGCGCCAGCAGTGAGTCTGGACCAAGTAGGCCCCAGCATTTT.

With respect to this clone: The same CDR3 is also encoded by other DNA sequences in this sample. The genes are TRBV28 and TRBJ2-1, with TRBD1 as a possible D gene (6 bases). V was cut by 6 bases and J by 8 bases, with 14 bases left in between. The CDR3 has 13 amino acids. Germline lookup yields CDR1 MDHEN and CDR2 SYDVKM. For the CDR3, the DNA is TGTGCCAGCAGCCCCGCGAGGGGGTATGAGCAGTTCTTC. The encoded protein is CASSPARGYEQFF.

The rearrangement links TRBV11-2 to TRBJ2-5; possible D gene TRBD2, 6 bases. CDR3 length equals 15 residues. The germline CDR1 and CDR2 sequences are SGHAT and FQNNGV. V lost 2 bases, J lost 5 bases, and 15 bases lay in between. In DNA, the CDR3 is TGTGCCAGCAGCTTACTAGCGCTGACCGCCGAGACCCAGTACTTC. It yields the protein CASSLLALTAETQYF.

This clone was seen only a few times. This chain connects TRBV19 to TRBJ2-2; D is ambiguous. Germline CDR1 is LNHDA and CDR2 is SQIVND (reference sequence). Trimming cost V 5 bases and J 3 bases, with 13 bases left between them. The CDR3 loop spans 15 amino acids. CDR3 sequence: CASSLDPSHTGELFF. The CDR3 DNA is TGTGCCAGTAGTTTGGACCCCTCTCACACCGGGGAGCTGTTTTTT.

V usage is TRBV13 and J usage is TRBJ2-5, with D hard to call. V gave up 1 base and J gave up 2 bases, with 8 bases separating them. CDR1 and CDR2 from the germline V gene are PRHDT and FYEKMQ (reference sequence). The CDR3 runs 14 residues. The CDR3: CASSLVLVQETQYF. CDR3 in DNA: TGTGCCAGCAGCTTAGTTCTAGTACAAGAGACCCAGTACTTC. The full variable domain, with the rest looked up from reference TRBV13 and TRBJ2-5, is AAGVIQSPRHLIKEKRETATLKCYPIPRHDTVYWYQQGPGQDPQFLISFYEKMQSDKGSIPDRFSAQQFSDYHSELNMSSLELGDSALYFCASSLVLVQETQYFGPGTRLLVL.

J is TRBJ2-6 and V is TRBV18; unclear D gene. Germline V gene data show CDR1 as KGHSH and CDR2 as LQKENI. V gave up 3 bases and J gave up 0 bases, with 6 bases separating them. This CDR3 is 15 amino acids long. The CDR3 here is CASSPALSGANVLTF. CDR3 bases: TGTGCCAGCTCACCGGCGCTCTCTGGGGCCAACGTCCTGACTTTC.

The V and J genes are TRBV5-1 and TRBJ1-4; D not certain. The CDR3 has 15 amino acids. Trimming left V 0 bases short and J 4 bases short, with 10 bases between. Per the germline V gene, CDR1 is SGHRS and CDR2 is YFSETQ. CDR3 in amino acids: CASSLGVFGNEKLFF. The CDR3 region has the DNA TGCGCCAGCAGCTTGGGGGTCTTCGGTAATGAAAAACTGTTTTTT.

J is TRBJ2-1 and V is TRBV7-2; D tentatively reads TRBD1 or TRBD2 (7 bases each). Trimming removed 1 base at V and 1 base at J, with 17 bases between. CDR3 size: 18 residues. Germline loops: CDR1 SGHTA, CDR2 FQGNSA. CDR3 DNA: TGTGCCAGCAGCTTAGGAGGGGGCGGGAGAATGTCCTACAATGAGCAGTTCTTC. Translation gives CASSLGGGGRMSYNEQFF.

The chain links TRBV2 to TRBJ2-4; 8 bases are shared with TRBD2. The V gene end was trimmed by 7 bases and the J gene end by 6 bases; junction bases not matched to a gene: 5. Germline values: CDR1 SNHLY, CDR2 FYNNEI. The CDR3 runs to 13 residues. CDR3 nucleotides: TGTGCCAGCAAGCTAGCGGGTTCAAACATTCAGTACTTC. It encodes CASKLAGSNIQYF.

V usage is TRBV11-2 and J usage is TRBJ2-1; D uncertain. CDR3 size: 16 residues. CDR1 SGHAT and CDR2 FQNNGV come from the germline V gene. V lost 0 bases and J lost 6, with 15 bases in between. The DNA of the CDR3 is TGTGCCAGCAGCTTAGATATTCCCAGCAACCTCAATGAGCAGTTCTTC. It specifies CASSLDIPSNLNEQFF.

In its sample, this clone was seen once. The J gene is TRBJ2-7, the V gene TRBV5-1; TRBD1 might be the D (6 bases). Germline V gene lookup returns CDR1 SGHRS and CDR2 YFSETQ. The germline V and J ends were trimmed by 0 bases and 5 bases, with 9 bases remaining between them. This CDR3 region has 13 residues. This CDR3 is CASSLDRVNEQYF. CDR3 coding DNA: TGCGCCAGCAGCTTGGACAGGGTGAACGAGCAGTACTTC.

This rearrangement joins TRBV7-2 to TRBJ2-1; 9 bases are a match to TRBD1. V shed 4 bases and J 5 bases; nucleotides not matched to a gene: 6. This CDR3 spans 15 amino acids. Germline V lookup: CDR1 SGHTA, CDR2 FQGNSA. The CDR3 loop reads CASSSGTGNHNEQFF. The CDR3 region has the DNA TGTGCCAGCAGCTCTGGGACAGGGAACCACAATGAGCAGTTCTTC.

V and J are TRBV29-1 and TRBJ1-5; 9 nucleotides match TRBD1. Germline CDR1 is SQVTM and CDR2 is ANQGSEA. J lost 5 bases, V lost 6 bases, and 8 bases had no gene match. This CDR3 has 14 amino acids. Here the CDR3 DNA reads TGCAGCGTGGCAACAGGGGGCTACGATCAGCCCCAGCATTTT. Translated: CSVATGGYDQPQHF.

This chain uses TRBV28 with TRBJ2-1; D not certain. The CDR3 consists of 15 residues. CDR1 and CDR2 (germline): MDHEN, SYDVKM. V was trimmed by 4 bases and J by 4 bases, leaving 14 bases between them. The DNA for the CDR3 is TGTGCCAGCAGTTCCGAAGCAAGGCAGTACAATGAGCAGTTCTTC. Protein sequence: CASSSEARQYNEQFF.

This chain connects TRBV5-8 to TRBJ2-7; D tentatively fits TRBD1 or TRBD2 (5 bases each). V lost 5 bases to trimming and J lost 3 bases, with 15 bases between them. From germline, CDR1 is SGHTS and CDR2 YDEGEE. The CDR3 is 14 amino acids. In nucleotides, the CDR3 is TGTGCCAGCAGTTTCGCCCGGGACGGCTACGAGCAGTACTTC. It is translated as CASSFARDGYEQYF.

J is TRBJ2-7 and V is TRBV27; 9 bases are a match to TRBD1. This CDR3 has 15 amino acids. Germline V gives CDR1 MNHEY, CDR2 SMNVEV (reference sequence). With 10 bases clipped from V and 5 bases from J, the junction kept 15 bases outside the gene matches. CDR3 DNA sequence: TGTGCCACCTCCTTTACTGGACAGGGGAAACACGAGCAGTACTTC. It specifies CATSFTGQGKHEQYF.